This T cell receptor (beta chain) appears in the sequencing data of a study of tissue T cells after allogeneic stem cell transplantation. Findings and limits, study-wide: Only a limited share of tissue TCRs appeared in blood or spleen.

Time point given: mouse harvest day 7 after allogeneic transplant. The graft held 10^6 splenic CD5+ T cells and 10^7 T-cell-depleted bone marrow cells. B6 (H2b) cells into BALB/c (H2d) mice; tissues taken at day 7 or 14. As regards this clone: The antigen remains unidentified. Gene names and germline match the mouse.

CDR3 sequences, V/J genes, frequencies and template counts came from survey-depth TCRbeta sequencing. The data were produced by immunoSEQ multiplex PCR, yet TCRdb's version contains in-frame clones alone and is incomplete. The sample includes thousands of clones, roughly 44% seen only once; the top ten take 1.3% to 1.5%. The sequence came from a female BALB/c mouse given C57BL/6 T cells with graft-versus-host disease after an allogeneic hematopoietic cell transplant. Sequenced sample: skin.

CDR3 protein: CASTSLDGTGQLYF. Partial CDR3 DNA: TGTGCCAGCACCTCACTGGACGGCACCGGGCAGCTCTAC. The chain combines TRBV26 with TRBJ2-2; maybe TRBD2 (5 bases). With the read ending 1 residue before the CDR3 end, the germline J gene is used to fill in that end. CDR3 length equals 14 residues. Looked up from germline, CDR1 is KGHPV and CDR2 is FQNQEV (reference sequence). V gave up 7 bases and J gave up 4 bases, with 13 bases separating them.